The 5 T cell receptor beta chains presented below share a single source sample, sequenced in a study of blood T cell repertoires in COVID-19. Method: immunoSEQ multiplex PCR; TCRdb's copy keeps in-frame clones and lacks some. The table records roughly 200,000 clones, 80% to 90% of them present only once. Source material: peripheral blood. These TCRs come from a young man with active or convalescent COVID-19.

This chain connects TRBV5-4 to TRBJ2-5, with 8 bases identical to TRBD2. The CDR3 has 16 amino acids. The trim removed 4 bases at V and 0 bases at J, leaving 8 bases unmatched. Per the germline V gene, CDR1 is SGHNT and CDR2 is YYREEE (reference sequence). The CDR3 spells CASSRARSGNQETQYF. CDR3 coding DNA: TGTGCCAGCAGCCGGGCCCGTAGCGGGAACCAAGAGACCCAGTACTTC.

The CDR3 is CSAIVGPGYTF. CDR3 in DNA: TGCAGTGCTATTGTGGGGCCTGGCTACACCTTC. This chain uses TRBV20-1 with TRBJ1-2; maybe TRBD1 (5 bases). V was trimmed by 4 bases and J by 7 bases, leaving 10 bases between them. There are 11 residues in the CDR3. From germline, CDR1 is DFQATT and CDR2 SNEGSKA (reference sequence).

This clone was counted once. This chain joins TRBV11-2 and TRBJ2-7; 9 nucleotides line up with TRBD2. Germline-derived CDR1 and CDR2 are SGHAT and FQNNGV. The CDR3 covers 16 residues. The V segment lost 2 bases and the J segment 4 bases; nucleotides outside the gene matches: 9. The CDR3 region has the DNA TGTGCCAGCAGCTTAACGGAAGCGGGAGGAGTATACGAGCAGTACTTC. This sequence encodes CASSLTEAGGVYEQYF.

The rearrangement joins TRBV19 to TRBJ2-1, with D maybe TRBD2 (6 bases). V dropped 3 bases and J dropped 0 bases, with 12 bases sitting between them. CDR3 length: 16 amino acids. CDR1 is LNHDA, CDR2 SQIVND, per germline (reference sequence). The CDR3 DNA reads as TGTGCCAGTAGTATCAGGGCCGGGAGCTCCTACAATGAGCAGTTCTTC. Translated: CASSIRAGSSYNEQFF.

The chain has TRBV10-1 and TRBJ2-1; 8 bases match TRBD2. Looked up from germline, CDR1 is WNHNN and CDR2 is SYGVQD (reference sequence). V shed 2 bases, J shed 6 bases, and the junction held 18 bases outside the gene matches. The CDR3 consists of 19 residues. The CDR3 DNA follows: TGCGCCAGCAGTGAGAGTGAGTCGGGGAGCGGGAGCGAGGGCAATGAGCAGTTCTTC. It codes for CASSESESGSGSEGNEQFF.